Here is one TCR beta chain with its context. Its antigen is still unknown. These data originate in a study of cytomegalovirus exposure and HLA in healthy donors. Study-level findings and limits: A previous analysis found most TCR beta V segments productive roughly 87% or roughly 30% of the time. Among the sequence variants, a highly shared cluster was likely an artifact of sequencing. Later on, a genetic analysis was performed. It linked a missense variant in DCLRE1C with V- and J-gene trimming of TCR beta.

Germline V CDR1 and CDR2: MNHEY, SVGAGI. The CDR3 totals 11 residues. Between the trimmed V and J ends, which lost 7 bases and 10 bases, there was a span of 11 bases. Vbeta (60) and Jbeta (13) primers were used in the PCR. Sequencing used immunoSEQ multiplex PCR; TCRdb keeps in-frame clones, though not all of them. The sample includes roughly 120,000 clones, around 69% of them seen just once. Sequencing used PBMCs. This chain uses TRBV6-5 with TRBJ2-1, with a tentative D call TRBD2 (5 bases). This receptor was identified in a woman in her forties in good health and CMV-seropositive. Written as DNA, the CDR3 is TGTGCCAGCACTCGGGAAGAAGAGCAGTTCTTC. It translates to CASTREEEQFF.